This T cell receptor (beta chain) was captured by sequencing in a study of tumor-infiltrating lymphocytes in primary liver carcinoma. Alongside blood RNA obtained from unsorted whole blood, germline DNA was also extracted. Four milliliters of peripheral blood were gathered ahead of the operation. Overall study results and limits: The study used bulk unsorted samples and so did not compare CD4+ and CD8+ repertoires. Tumor region pairs overlapped more than did tumor-adjacent and tumor-blood pairs.

A few counts support this clonotype. What it recognizes is unknown. Researchers generated TCR beta cDNA from 500 ng of total RNA, relying on a constant-region primer. It was through three nested multiplex PCR rounds of slightly modified ARM-PCR that TCR beta libraries arose. TRBV1-TRBV30 forward and Cbeta reverse primers drove the first two roughly 10-cycle rounds. MiXCR, run by TCRdb on the multiplex PCR reads, gives a single entry per CDR3 protein. Of some 320,000 distinct CDR3 sequences in the sample, 55% to 65% are singletons; the top ten hold about 8.4%. V was shortened by 7 bases and J by 8 bases, with 14 bases between the two germline ends. CDR3 size: 12 residues. CDR1 is MNHNY, CDR2 SVGAGI, per germline (reference sequence).

V is TRBV6-6 and J is TRBJ1-2; tentatively, D is TRBD1 (5 bases). This receptor was taken from a man aged 35 to 55 with primary liver carcinoma and hepatitis B virus infection. Sequenced input: peripheral blood. The CDR3 nucleotides are TGTGCCAGCACCGCTTATCGGGACGGCTACACCTTC. This encodes CASTAYRDGYTF.